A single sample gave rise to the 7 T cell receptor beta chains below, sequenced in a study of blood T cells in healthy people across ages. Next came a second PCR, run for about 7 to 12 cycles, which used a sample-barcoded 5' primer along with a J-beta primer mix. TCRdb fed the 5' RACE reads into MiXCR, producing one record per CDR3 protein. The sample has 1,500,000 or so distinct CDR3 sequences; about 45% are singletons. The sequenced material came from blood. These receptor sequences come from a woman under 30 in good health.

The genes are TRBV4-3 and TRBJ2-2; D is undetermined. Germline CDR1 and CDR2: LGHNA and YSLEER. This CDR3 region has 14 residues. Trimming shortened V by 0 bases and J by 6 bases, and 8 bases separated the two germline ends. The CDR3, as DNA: TGCGCCAGCAGCCAAGATATTGGCCCCGGGGAGCTGTTTTTT. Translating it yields CASSQDIGPGELFF.

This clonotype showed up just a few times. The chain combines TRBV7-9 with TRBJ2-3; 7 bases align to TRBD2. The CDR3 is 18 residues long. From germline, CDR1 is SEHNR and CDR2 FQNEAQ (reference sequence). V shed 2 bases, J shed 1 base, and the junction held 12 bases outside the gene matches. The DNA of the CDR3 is TGTGCCAGCAGCTTAACCCCCTCGACGGGGGGTGGCACAGATACGCAGTATTTT. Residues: CASSLTPSTGGGTDTQYF.

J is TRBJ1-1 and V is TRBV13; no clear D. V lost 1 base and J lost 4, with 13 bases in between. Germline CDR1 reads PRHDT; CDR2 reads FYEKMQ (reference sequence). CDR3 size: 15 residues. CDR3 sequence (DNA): TGTGCCAGCAGCTTAGTGGTTCTAGGGAGCACTGAAGCTTTCTTT. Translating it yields CASSLVVLGSTEAFF.

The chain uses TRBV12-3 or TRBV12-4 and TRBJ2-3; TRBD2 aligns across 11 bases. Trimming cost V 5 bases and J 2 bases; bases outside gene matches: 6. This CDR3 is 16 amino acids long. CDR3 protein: CASSPRLAGTTDTQYF. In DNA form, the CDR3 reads TGTGCCAGCAGTCCAAGACTAGCGGGGACCACAGATACGCAGTATTTT.

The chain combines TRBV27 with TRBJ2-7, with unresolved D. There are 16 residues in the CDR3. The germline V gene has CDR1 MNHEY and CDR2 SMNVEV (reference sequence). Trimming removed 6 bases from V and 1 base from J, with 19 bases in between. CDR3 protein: CASSPRLPALSYEQYF. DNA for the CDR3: TGTGCCAGCAGCCCGAGACTGCCGGCCTTATCCTACGAGCAGTACTTC.

CDR3: CASRWGPREEQFF. CDR3 in DNA: TGTGCCAGTCGGTGGGGGCCGAGGGAAGAGCAGTTCTTC. The chain uses TRBV7-9 and TRBJ2-1, with D perhaps matching TRBD1 (6 bases). V gave up 9 bases and J gave up 10 bases, with 19 bases separating them. Germline V gives CDR1 SEHNR, CDR2 FQNEAQ (reference sequence). The CDR3 is 13 residues long.

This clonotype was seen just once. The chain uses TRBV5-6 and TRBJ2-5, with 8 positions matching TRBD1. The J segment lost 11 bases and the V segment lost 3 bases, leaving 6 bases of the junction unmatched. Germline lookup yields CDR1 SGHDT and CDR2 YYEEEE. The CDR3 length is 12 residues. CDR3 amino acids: CASSSGTGGQYF. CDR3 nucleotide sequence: TGTGCCAGCAGCTCGGGGACAGGCGGGCAGTACTTC.